One sample yielded the 16 T cell receptor beta chains listed below, sequenced in a study of cytomegalovirus exposure and HLA in healthy donors. The PCR contained 60 Vbeta and 13 Jbeta primers. Produced via immunoSEQ multiplex PCR; TCRdb's table is partial and in-frame only. This sample has about 200,000 clones, with roughly 83% found just once. Sequencing used PBMCs. These receptors were obtained from a woman aged 50 to 60 in good health and CMV-seronegative.

This clone turned up a few times. The V and J genes are TRBV19 and TRBJ1-1; D perhaps matches TRBD1 (6 bases). Germline CDR1 LNHDA, CDR2 SQIVND (reference sequence). CDR3 length: 15 residues. V lost 7 bases and J lost 1, with 16 bases in between. The CDR3 region is CASKSQGGGNTEAFF. CDR3 sequence (DNA): TGTGCCAGTAAGAGTCAGGGAGGGGGGAACACTGAAGCTTTCTTT.

The V call is TRBV5-1, the J call TRBJ2-3; D is perhaps TRBD1 (5 bases). The CDR3 runs to 15 residues. Germline values: CDR1 SGHRS, CDR2 YFSETQ. Between the trimmed V and J ends, which lost 6 bases and 3 bases, there was a span of 17 bases. CDR3 residues: CASKVAGKVTDTQYF. CDR3 nucleotide sequence: TGCGCCAGCAAAGTGGCAGGGAAAGTGACAGATACGCAGTATTTT.

In this sample, this clone turned up a few times. This chain joins TRBV6-5 and TRBJ1-4; TRBD1 agrees at 8 bases. Looked up from germline, CDR1 is MNHEY and CDR2 is SVGAGI. This CDR3 has 13 residues. J lost 3 bases, V lost 6 bases, and 0 bases had no gene match. CDR3 sequence (DNA): TGTGCCAGCAGGGGACAGGCTAATGAAAAACTGTTTTTT. It codes for CASRGQANEKLFF.

Here the CDR3 DNA reads TGTGCCAGCAGTTACGTGGCGACGACTAGCACAGATACGCAGTATTTT. Its translation is CASSYVATTSTDTQYF. The rearrangement joins TRBV6-6 to TRBJ2-3; no reliable D call. The CDR3 is 16 residues long. From germline, CDR1 is MNHNY and CDR2 SVGAGI (reference sequence). V lost 2 bases to trimming and J lost 0 bases, with 12 bases between them.

The genes are TRBV7-8 and TRBJ2-4, with D possibly matching TRBD2 (5 bases). CDR1 and CDR2 (germline): SGHVS, FQNEAQ. The CDR3 runs 16 residues. V lost 1 base, J lost 0 bases, and 10 bases lay in between. CDR3 coding DNA: TGTGCCAGCAGCTTAGGGCTAGGACTAGCCAAAAACATTCAGTACTTC. This sequence encodes CASSLGLGLAKNIQYF.

The chain couples TRBV10-3 to TRBJ1-1; D remains unclear. The CDR3 runs 14 residues. CDR1 is ENHRY, CDR2 SYGVKD, per germline. V was clipped by 2 bases and J by 1 base, with 8 bases between them. The CDR3 here is CAISETNTNTEAFF. DNA for the CDR3: TGTGCCATCAGTGAGACCAACACGAACACTGAAGCTTTCTTT.

V usage is TRBV6-6 and J usage is TRBJ1-1; no reliable D call. Trimming removed 4 bases at V and 0 bases at J, with 9 bases between. Germline assignment: CDR1 MNHNY and CDR2 SVGAGI (reference sequence). The CDR3 runs to 14 residues. The CDR3 coding sequence is TGTGCCAGCAGTTCGGGATTCATGAACACTGAAGCTTTCTTT. As protein: CASSSGFMNTEAFF.

This clone has only a few counts. This sequence joins TRBV19 and TRBJ2-6; D is uncertain. The CDR3 extends over 13 amino acids. With 5 bases removed from V and 2 bases from J, the gap between germline ends came to 4 bases. Germline lookup yields CDR1 LNHDA and CDR2 SQIVND (reference sequence). The chain's CDR3 is CASSYTGANVLTF. CDR3 coding DNA: TGTGCCAGTAGTTATACTGGGGCCAACGTCCTGACTTTC.

The chain uses TRBV4-1 and TRBJ2-1, with 12 bases fitting TRBD2. The CDR3 covers 17 residues. Germline assignment: CDR1 MGHRA and CDR2 YSYEKL. The trim removed 3 bases at V and 7 bases at J, leaving 10 bases unmatched. The DNA of the CDR3 is TGCGCCAGCAGCCATCCCCGGACTAGCGGGATGGGGAATGAGCAGTTCTTC. Translation: CASSHPRTSGMGNEQFF.

This chain connects TRBV6-6 to TRBJ2-7, with D maybe TRBD1 (5 bases). Germline-derived CDR1 and CDR2 are MNHNY and SVGAGI (reference sequence). The length of the CDR3 is 12 residues. V dropped 6 bases and J dropped 7 bases, with 13 bases sitting between them. The CDR3 nucleotides are TGTGCCAGCAGCTCGCGGCGACAGGAGCAGTACTTC. Protein: CASSSRRQEQYF.

This clone was observed once. The rearrangement joins TRBV11-1 to TRBJ2-1, with 15 bases that match TRBD2. Trimming cost V 5 bases and J 1 base; bases outside gene matches: 6. CDR1 is SGHAT, CDR2 FQDESV, per germline (reference sequence). The CDR3 contains 18 residues. This chain's CDR3 is CASSPRTSGRGSYNEQFF. The CDR3 bases are TGTGCCAGCAGCCCAAGGACTAGCGGGAGGGGGTCCTACAATGAGCAGTTCTTC.

The J gene is TRBJ2-1, the V gene TRBV19, with 7 bases lining up with TRBD2. Germline lookup yields CDR1 LNHDA and CDR2 SQIVND (reference sequence). The CDR3 sequence is 14 residues long. Trimming cost V 5 bases and J 6 bases; bases outside gene matches: 7. This chain's CDR3 is CASSYTSASNEQFF. CDR3 DNA sequence: TGTGCCAGTAGTTATACTAGCGCAAGCAATGAGCAGTTCTTC.

As for this clone: Additional DNA sequences in this sample encode the identical CDR3. The chain carries TRBV18 and TRBJ1-1, with D hard to call. V lost 0 bases and J 1 base, leaving 3 bases between the germline ends. Germline V gene lookup returns CDR1 KGHSH and CDR2 LQKENI. This CDR3 comprises 13 residues. CDR3 bases: TGTGCCAGCTCACCACCACAGAACACTGAAGCTTTCTTT. This translates into CASSPPQNTEAFF.

The chain has TRBV2 and TRBJ2-1, with TRBD2 matching 9 bases. The CDR3 is made up of 16 amino acids. The V gene's germline CDR1 is SNHLY and CDR2 FYNNEI. The V and J ends lost 6 bases and 8 bases, in that order; junction bases with no gene match: 14. The CDR3 sequence: CASRTPLAGKGHEQFF. The CDR3 DNA follows: TGTGCCAGCAGGACTCCACTAGCGGGTAAGGGCCATGAGCAGTTCTTC.

This rearrangement joins TRBV9 to TRBJ2-5, with TRBD2 as a possible D gene (5 bases). V was pared by 7 bases and J by 1 base, with 14 bases between. CDR3 length: 14 amino acids. Germline-derived CDR1 and CDR2 are SGDLS and YYNGEE. The CDR3 nucleotides read TGTGCCAGCTCCGACGGGATTTTCCAAGAGACCCAGTACTTC. This gives the protein CASSDGIFQETQYF.

The chain joins TRBV7-9 to TRBJ1-4; 7 bases are a match to TRBD1. Germline V gene data show CDR1 as SEHNR and CDR2 as FQNEAQ (reference sequence). The V gene end was trimmed by 3 bases and the J gene end by 0 bases; junction bases not matched to a gene: 4. CDR3 length equals 16 residues. The CDR3: CASSLGTVSTNEKLFF. As DNA, the CDR3 is TGTGCCAGCAGCTTGGGGACAGTCTCAACTAATGAAAAACTGTTTTTT.